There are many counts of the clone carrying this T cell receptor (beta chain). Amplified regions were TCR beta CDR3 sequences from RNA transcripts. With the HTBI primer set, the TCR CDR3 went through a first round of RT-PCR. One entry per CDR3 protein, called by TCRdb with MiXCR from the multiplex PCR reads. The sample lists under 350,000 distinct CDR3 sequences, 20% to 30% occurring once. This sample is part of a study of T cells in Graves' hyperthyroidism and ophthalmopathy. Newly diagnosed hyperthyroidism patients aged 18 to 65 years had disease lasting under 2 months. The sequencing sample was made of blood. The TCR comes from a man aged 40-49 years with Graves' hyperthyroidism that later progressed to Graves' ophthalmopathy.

The DNA for the CDR3 is TGTGCCAGCAGTCCACACGACAGGTTGAACACTGAAGCTTTCTTT. Its translation is CASSPHDRLNTEAFF. The genes are TRBV27 and TRBJ1-1; possible D gene TRBD1, 6 bases. CDR1 and CDR2 from the germline V gene are MNHEY and SMNVEV (reference sequence). V dropped 5 bases and J dropped 0 bases, with 13 bases sitting between them. The CDR3 is 15 residues long.